This TCR beta chain emerged from a study of shared clonotypes between healthy human individuals. Study overall: The donor group consisted of a couple of women and three men, aged 18 to 49.

Some clones are missing from TCRdb's copy, which holds only in-frame ones; the method was immunoSEQ multiplex PCR. The profile covers over 700,000 clones, with roughly 72% appearing a single time and around 1.8% taken by the ten largest. Germline CDR1 is MDHEN and CDR2 is SYDVKM. This CDR3 region has 15 residues. Unmatched junction bases numbered 8, after V lost 6 bases and J lost 2 bases. The chain links TRBV28 to TRBJ1-1, with TRBD1 identical over 8 bases. Sequences were obtained from memory CD4+ T cells sorted from blood. The sample's subset: CD45RA-negative fraction. The receptor was isolated from a woman under 40 in good health. In DNA, the CDR3 is TGTGCCAGCAGCTGGGACAGGAGAAAAAACACTGAAGCTTTCTTT. Amino acids: CASSWDRRKNTEAFF.